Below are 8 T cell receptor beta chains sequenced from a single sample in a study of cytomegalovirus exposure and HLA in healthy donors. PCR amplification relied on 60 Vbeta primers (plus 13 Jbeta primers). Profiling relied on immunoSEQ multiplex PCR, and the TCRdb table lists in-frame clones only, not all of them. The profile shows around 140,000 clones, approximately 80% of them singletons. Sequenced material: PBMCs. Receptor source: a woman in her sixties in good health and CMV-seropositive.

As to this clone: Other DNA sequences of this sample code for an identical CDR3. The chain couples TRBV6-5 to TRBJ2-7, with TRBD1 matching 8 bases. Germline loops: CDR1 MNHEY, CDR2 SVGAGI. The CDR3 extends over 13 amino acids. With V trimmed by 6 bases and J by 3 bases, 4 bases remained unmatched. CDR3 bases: TGTGCCAGCAGCCGAGACAGGGGCTACGAGCAGTACTTC. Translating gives CASSRDRGYEQYF.

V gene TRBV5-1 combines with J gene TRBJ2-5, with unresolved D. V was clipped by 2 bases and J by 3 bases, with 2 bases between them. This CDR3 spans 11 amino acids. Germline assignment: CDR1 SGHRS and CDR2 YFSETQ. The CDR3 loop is CASSFKETQYF. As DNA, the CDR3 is TGCGCCAGCAGCTTTAAAGAGACCCAGTACTTC.

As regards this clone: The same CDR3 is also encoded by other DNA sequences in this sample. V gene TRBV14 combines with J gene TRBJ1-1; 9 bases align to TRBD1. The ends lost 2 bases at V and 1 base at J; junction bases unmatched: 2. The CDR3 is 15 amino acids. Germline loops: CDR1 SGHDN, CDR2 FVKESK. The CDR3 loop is CASSQRTGANTEAFF. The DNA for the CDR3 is TGTGCCAGCAGCCAACGGACAGGGGCGAACACTGAAGCTTTCTTT.

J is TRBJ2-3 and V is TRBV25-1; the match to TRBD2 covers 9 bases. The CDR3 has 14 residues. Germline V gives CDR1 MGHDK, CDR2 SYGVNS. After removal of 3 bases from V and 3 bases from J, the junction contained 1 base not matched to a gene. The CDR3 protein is CASSDTSGTDTQYF. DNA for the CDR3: TGTGCCAGCAGTGATACTAGCGGGACAGATACGCAGTATTTT.

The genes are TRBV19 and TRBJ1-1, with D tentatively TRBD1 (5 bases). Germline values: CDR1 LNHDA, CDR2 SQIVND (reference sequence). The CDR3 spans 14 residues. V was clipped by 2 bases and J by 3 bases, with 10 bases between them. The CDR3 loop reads CASSIRGEDTEAFF. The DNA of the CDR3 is TGTGCCAGTAGTATAAGGGGTGAGGACACTGAAGCTTTCTTT.

The CDR3 bases are TGTGCCAGCAGCCTCCTCCGGGACTACAGGGGGGGAGATACGCAGTATTTT. It yields the protein CASSLLRDYRGGDTQYF. The chain combines TRBV9 with TRBJ2-3; TRBD1 is a possible D gene (8 bases). Germline V CDR1 and CDR2: SGDLS, YYNGEE. This CDR3 comprises 17 residues. V lost 4 bases and J 5 bases, leaving 23 bases between the germline ends.

The CDR3 DNA sequence: TGTGCCAGCAGCTCGGAGATAGGACAGAACCAGCCCCAGCATTTT. Translated, it gives CASSSEIGQNQPQHF. The J gene is TRBJ1-5, the V gene TRBV7-8; a weak D match, TRBD1 (6 bases). V lost 4 bases and J 7 bases, leaving 17 bases between the germline ends. CDR1 and CDR2 (germline): SGHVS, FQNEAQ. The CDR3 runs to 15 residues.

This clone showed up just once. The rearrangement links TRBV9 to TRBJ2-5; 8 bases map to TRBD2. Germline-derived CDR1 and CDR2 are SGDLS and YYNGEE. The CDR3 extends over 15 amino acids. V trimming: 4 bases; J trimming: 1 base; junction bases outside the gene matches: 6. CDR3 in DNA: TGTGCCAGCAGCCCTCTAGCGGGCCTCCAAGAGACCCAGTACTTC. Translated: CASSPLAGLQETQYF.